This entry lists 23 T cell receptor beta chains sequenced from one sample in a study of blood T cell repertoires in COVID-19. TCRdb's copy holds only in-frame clones and misses some; the assay was immunoSEQ multiplex PCR. This sample has about 370,000 clones, with around 87% found just once. Sequences were obtained from peripheral blood. These receptors all stem from a woman in her thirties with COVID-19, enrolled during active disease.

In its sample, this clone was seen once. The genes are TRBV7-8 and TRBJ1-1, with D tentatively TRBD1 (5 bases). V gave up 1 base and J gave up 1 base, with 13 bases separating them. This CDR3 has 16 amino acids. CDR1 SGHVS and CDR2 FQNEAQ come from the germline V gene. The CDR3 DNA is TGTGCCAGCAGCTTAGTGGTGGGACTCACGAACACTGAAGCTTTCTTT. Protein product: CASSLVVGLTNTEAFF.

The chain recombines TRBV10-1 with TRBJ2-3; 9 bases align to TRBD2. Germline V gene lookup returns CDR1 WNHNN and CDR2 SYGVQD (reference sequence). V trimming: 2 bases; J trimming: 2 bases; junction bases outside the gene matches: 2. The CDR3 extends over 15 amino acids. CDR3 DNA sequence: TGCGCCAGCAGTGAGGGACTAGCGCCCACAGATACGCAGTATTTT. Translation gives CASSEGLAPTDTQYF.

The chain joins TRBV29-1 to TRBJ1-2; no clear D. Trimming removed 0 bases from V and 8 bases from J, with 7 bases in between. This CDR3 has 11 amino acids. The V gene's germline CDR1 is SQVTM and CDR2 ANQGSEA. The CDR3 nucleotides are TGCAGCGTTGAAGATGGCAGGGGCTACACCTTC. Its translation is CSVEDGRGYTF.

In its sample, this clone was seen a few times. This chain connects TRBV6-2 or TRBV6-3 to TRBJ2-7; tentative D call: TRBD1 (6 bases). Germline V CDR1 and CDR2: MNHEY, SVGEGT. The CDR3 is 14 residues long. V was pared by 5 bases and J by 5 bases, with 16 bases between. The CDR3 loop reads CASSLDRTKNEQYF. CDR3 nucleotide sequence: TGTGCCAGCAGTCTAGACAGGACGAAGAACGAGCAGTACTTC.

The rearrangement joins TRBV12-5 to TRBJ2-7; the D is unclear. The germline V gene encodes CDR1 LGHNT and CDR2 FRNRAP. This CDR3 is built from 13 residues. V lost 7 bases, J lost 11 bases, and 21 bases lay in between. CDR3 sequence: CASALNERYRKYF. In DNA form, the CDR3 reads TGTGCTAGTGCCCTAAACGAGAGGTATCGGAAGTACTTC. The full variable domain, completed using reference TRBV12-5 and TRBJ2-7, is DARVTQTPRHKVTEMGQEVTMRCQPILGHNTVFWYRQTMMQGLELLAYFRNRAPLDDSGMPKDRFSAEMPDATLATLKIQPSEPRDSAVYFCASALNERYRKYFGPGTRLTVT.

The chain carries TRBV10-1 and TRBJ2-2; no clear D gene. Germline V gene data show CDR1 as WNHNN and CDR2 as SYGVQD (reference sequence). V lost 4 bases, J lost 0 bases, and 6 bases lay in between. The CDR3 totals 14 residues. CDR3 in amino acids: CASSGLPNTGELFF. Written as DNA, the CDR3 is TGCGCCAGCAGTGGACTTCCGAACACCGGGGAGCTGTTTTTT.

This clone was detected a few times. V and J are TRBV28 and TRBJ1-6, with D unresolved. Trimming stripped 5 bases from V and 7 bases from J, with 15 bases between. CDR1 and CDR2 from the germline V gene are MDHEN and SYDVKM. The CDR3 loop spans 15 amino acids. The DNA of the CDR3 is TGTGCCAGCAGTCCAGGTGACCGGGGAAATTCACCCCTCCACTTT. This gives the protein CASSPGDRGNSPLHF.

The chain carries TRBV6-5 and TRBJ2-1; 11 nucleotides match TRBD2. The V gene end was trimmed by 4 bases and the J gene end by 10 bases; junction bases not matched to a gene: 3. Germline lookup yields CDR1 MNHEY and CDR2 SVGAGI. The CDR3 is made up of 13 amino acids. The DNA of the CDR3 is TGTGCCAGCAGTTCAATAGCGGGAGGGGAGCAGTTCTTC. Translating it yields CASSSIAGGEQFF.

The chain links TRBV7-9 to TRBJ2-2, with 10 nucleotides matching TRBD1. Germline lookup yields CDR1 SEHNR and CDR2 FQNEAQ (reference sequence). The V gene end was trimmed by 3 bases and the J gene end by 6 bases; junction bases not matched to a gene: 7. The CDR3 runs 16 residues. CDR3 nucleotide sequence: TGTGCCAGCAGCTTTATTGGGACAGGGGTTCCCGGGGAGCTGTTTTTT. Amino acids: CASSFIGTGVPGELFF.

The rearrangement uses TRBV5-1 and TRBJ2-1, with TRBD2 matching over 7 bases. Germline trimming cut 5 bases from V and 2 bases from J; bases unmatched to any gene: 7. This CDR3 is built from 15 residues. In germline, CDR1 is SGHRS, CDR2 YFSETQ. In DNA form, the CDR3 reads TGCGCCAGCAGACAGTCTAGCGGTCCCTACAATGAGCAGTTCTTC. Its protein is CASRQSSGPYNEQFF. Full variable domain (outside the CDR3, taken from reference TRBV5-1 and TRBJ2-1): KAGVTQTPRYLIKTRGQQVTLSCSPISGHRSVSWYQQTPGQGLQFLFEYFSETQRNKGNFPGRFSGRQFSNSRSEMNVSTLELGDSALYLCASRQSSGPYNEQFFGPGTRLTVL.

J is TRBJ1-5 and V is TRBV10-2, with D perhaps matching TRBD1 (5 bases). Trimming removed 3 bases at V and 5 bases at J, with 8 bases between. There are 13 residues in the CDR3. Germline V gives CDR1 WSHSY, CDR2 SAAADI. Here the CDR3 reads CASSDRVDQPQHF. CDR3 bases: TGCGCCAGCAGTGACAGGGTAGATCAGCCCCAGCATTTT.

The J gene is TRBJ2-5, the V gene TRBV10-1, with 9 bases fitting TRBD1. Germline V gene data show CDR1 as WNHNN and CDR2 as SYGVQD (reference sequence). Trimming at V came to 6 bases and at J to 5 bases, leaving 7 bases not matched to a gene. This CDR3 is built from 14 residues. CDR3 residues: CASSRGQGWETQYF. In DNA, the CDR3 is TGCGCCAGCAGCCGGGGACAGGGCTGGGAGACCCAGTACTTC.

The rearrangement joins TRBV19 to TRBJ1-1; 9 nucleotides agree with TRBD1. CDR3 length: 14 residues. V trimming: 10 bases; J trimming: 4 bases; junction bases outside the gene matches: 10. Looked up from germline, CDR1 is LNHDA and CDR2 is SQIVND (reference sequence). The CDR3 reads CATRQGVFTTEAFF. The CDR3 coding sequence is TGTGCCACAAGACAGGGGGTGTTCACCACTGAAGCTTTCTTT. The entire variable domain, with the rest obtained from reference TRBV19 and TRBJ1-1, is as follows: DGGITQSPKYLFRKEGQNVTLSCEQNLNHDAMYWYRQDPGQGLRLIYYSQIVNDFQKGDIAEGYSVSREKKESFPLTVTSAQKNPTAFYLCATRQGVFTTEAFFGQGTRLTVV.

The chain combines TRBV20-1 with TRBJ2-7, with a tentative D call TRBD1 (6 bases). V was pared by 3 bases and J by 4 bases, with 19 bases between. CDR3 length equals 15 residues. Germline CDR1 and CDR2: DFQATT and SNEGSKA (reference sequence). CDR3 nucleotide sequence: TGCAGTGCTAGTTCAGAGGGGGACAAACTGTACGAGCAGTACTTC. Its translation is CSASSEGDKLYEQYF.

The J gene is TRBJ2-3, the V gene TRBV15; the D gene is possibly TRBD1 (5 bases). Germline V gene lookup returns CDR1 LNHNV and CDR2 YYDKDF (reference sequence). V dropped 4 bases and J dropped 3 bases, with 11 bases sitting between them. The CDR3 covers 14 residues. Here the CDR3 DNA reads TGTGCCACCAGCATGGGCAGGGCGACAGATACGCAGTATTTT. This encodes CATSMGRATDTQYF.

The DNA of the CDR3 is TGTGCCAGCTCACCGCCGAGCATTTCCTACGAGCAGTACTTC. As protein: CASSPPSISYEQYF. This rearrangement joins TRBV18 to TRBJ2-7; D gene ambiguous. Germline V CDR1 and CDR2: KGHSH, LQKENI. The CDR3 extends over 14 amino acids. V was pared by 3 bases and J by 1 base, with 10 bases between. The full variable domain, with the rest looked up from reference TRBV18 and TRBJ2-7, is NAGVMQNPRHLVRRRGQEARLRCSPMKGHSHVYWYRQLPEEGLKFMVYLQKENIIDESGMPKERFSAEFPKEGPSILRIQQVVRGDSAAYFCASSPPSISYEQYFGPGTRLTVT.

The V and J genes are TRBV4-3 and TRBJ1-1; D perhaps matches TRBD1 (6 bases). The V gene lost 0 bases and the J gene lost 5 bases, with 10 bases spanning the gap. Looked up from germline, CDR1 is LGHNA and CDR2 is YSLEER. The CDR3 spans 14 residues. Here the CDR3 DNA reads TGCGCCAGCAGCCAAGACAGGGGCGAGACTGAAGCTTTCTTT. It codes for CASSQDRGETEAFF.

The chain combines TRBV13 with TRBJ1-5; TRBD1 aligns across 8 bases. Trimming at V came to 2 bases and at J to 1 base, leaving 7 bases not matched to a gene. This CDR3 contains 17 residues. The germline CDR1 and CDR2 sequences are PRHDT and FYEKMQ (reference sequence). CDR3 protein: CASSLRDRGRSNQPQHF. As DNA, the CDR3 is TGTGCCAGCAGCTTACGCGACAGGGGCCGGAGCAATCAGCCCCAGCATTTT.

The rearrangement joins TRBV6-5 to TRBJ2-5; 7 nucleotides match TRBD1. The CDR3 loop spans 16 amino acids. Germline V gives CDR1 MNHEY, CDR2 SVGAGI. Trimming cost V 0 bases and J 0 bases; bases outside gene matches: 4. The CDR3 nucleotides read TGTGCCAGCAGTTACTCGGGCAGGGGGTACCAAGAGACCCAGTACTTC. The encoded protein is CASSYSGRGYQETQYF.

The chain employs TRBV11-2 and TRBJ2-5; D is unresolved. Trimming stripped 4 bases from V and 4 bases from J, with 4 bases between. This CDR3 contains 11 residues. Per the germline V gene, CDR1 is SGHAT and CDR2 is FQNNGV. The CDR3 sequence: CASSSGETQYF. The CDR3 DNA sequence: TGTGCCAGCAGCTCAGGAGAGACCCAGTACTTC.

The J gene is TRBJ2-5, the V gene TRBV7-9; TRBD2 is a possible D gene (6 bases). The length of the CDR3 is 14 residues. Looked up from germline, CDR1 is SEHNR and CDR2 is FQNEAQ (reference sequence). V was pared by 6 bases and J by 5 bases, with 16 bases between. The CDR3 loop reads CASRPDWGGETQYF. The CDR3 nucleotides read TGTGCCAGCAGACCCGATTGGGGAGGTGAGACCCAGTACTTC.

The chain is built from TRBV30 and TRBJ2-7, with a possible D match to TRBD2 (6 bases). The CDR3 has 15 amino acids. CDR1 is GTSNPN and CDR2 is SVGIG in the germline V gene (reference sequence). V dropped 2 bases and J dropped 1 base, with 15 bases sitting between them. The CDR3: CAWSIPRGRSYEQYF. Written as DNA, the CDR3 is TGTGCCTGGAGTATCCCCCGGGGGAGATCCTACGAGCAGTACTTC.

V and J are TRBV5-1 and TRBJ1-1, with TRBD1 matching 8 bases. With V trimmed by 4 bases and J by 6 bases, 5 bases remained unmatched. This CDR3 is built from 13 residues. Germline CDR1 reads SGHRS; CDR2 reads YFSETQ. In DNA form, the CDR3 reads TGCGCCAGCAGCACCGGACAGGGCTCTGAAGCTTTCTTT. The encoded protein is CASSTGQGSEAFF. The full variable domain, its missing parts supplied by reference TRBV5-1 and TRBJ1-1, is KAGVTQTPRYLIKTRGQQVTLSCSPISGHRSVSWYQQTPGQGLQFLFEYFSETQRNKGNFPGRFSGRQFSNSRSEMNVSTLELGDSALYLCASSTGQGSEAFFGQGTRLTVV.